The sequence of this TCR beta chain was determined in a study of T-cell reconstitution after alpha-beta-depleted transplantation in children. Only a few counts were recorded for this clonotype. This CDR3 region has 14 residues. Trimming stripped 2 bases from V and 4 bases from J, with 11 bases between. Germline CDR1 MNHEY, CDR2 SVGAGI. Construction of the TCRbeta library involved unique molecular identifiers. TCRdb reanalysed the PCR reads using MiXCR and keeps one entry per CDR3 protein. This table has roughly 500,000 distinct CDR3 sequences, roughly 33% appearing once. J is TRBJ1-1 and V is TRBV6-5; tentative D call: TRBD1 (6 bases). The material sequenced was PBMCs from the stem cell graft donor, taken from the stem cell graft. This sequence originates from a human donor who donated a stem cell graft to a child with aplastic anemia. As DNA, the CDR3 is TGTGCCAGCAGTTACGCAGGGGTAGGCACTGAAGCTTTCTTT. Encoded protein: CASSYAGVGTEAFF.